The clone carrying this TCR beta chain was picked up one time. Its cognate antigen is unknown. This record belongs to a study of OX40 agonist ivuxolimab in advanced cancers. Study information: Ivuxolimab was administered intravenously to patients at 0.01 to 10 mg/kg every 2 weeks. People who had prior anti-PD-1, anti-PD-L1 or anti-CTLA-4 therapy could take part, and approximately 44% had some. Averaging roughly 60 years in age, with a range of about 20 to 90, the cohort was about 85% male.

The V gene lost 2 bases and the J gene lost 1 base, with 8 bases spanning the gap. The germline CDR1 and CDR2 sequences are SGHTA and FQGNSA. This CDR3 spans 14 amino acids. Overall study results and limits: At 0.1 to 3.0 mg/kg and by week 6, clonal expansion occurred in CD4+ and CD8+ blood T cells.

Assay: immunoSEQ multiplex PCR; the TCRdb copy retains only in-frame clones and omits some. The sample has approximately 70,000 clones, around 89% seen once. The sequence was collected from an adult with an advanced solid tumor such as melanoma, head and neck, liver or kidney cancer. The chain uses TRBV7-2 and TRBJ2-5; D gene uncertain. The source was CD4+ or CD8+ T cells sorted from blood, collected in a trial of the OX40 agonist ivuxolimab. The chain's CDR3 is CASSLYPGQETQYF. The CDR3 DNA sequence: TGTGCCAGCAGCTTATATCCGGGCCAAGAGACCCAGTACTTC.